These 22 T cell receptor beta chains were sequenced from one sample in a study of blood T cell repertoires in COVID-19. Data came from immunoSEQ multiplex PCR; TCRdb stores just in-frame clones and leaves some out. Among about 380,000 clones listed, about 85% were seen once. The sequenced material came from peripheral blood. These receptors were taken from a woman younger than 30 with acute or convalescent COVID-19.

The gene calls are TRBV2 and TRBJ2-6; D perhaps matches TRBD1 (6 bases). This CDR3 has 17 residues. Germline loops: CDR1 SNHLY, CDR2 FYNNEI. Trimming stripped 6 bases from V and 0 bases from J, with 15 bases between. This CDR3 reads CASSEQGPLSGANVLTF. The DNA of the CDR3 is TGTGCCAGCAGCGAACAGGGCCCCCTCTCTGGGGCCAACGTCCTGACTTTC.

This chain joins TRBV7-2 and TRBJ2-3; D gene uncertain. Germline-derived CDR1 and CDR2 are SGHTA and FQGNSA. V was clipped by 2 bases and J by 4 bases, with 13 bases between them. The CDR3 consists of 15 residues. The CDR3 DNA reads as TGTGCCAGCAGCTTATTCGGTTCCCCCGCAGATACGCAGTATTTT. Its translation is CASSLFGSPADTQYF.

The genes are TRBV5-1 and TRBJ2-5; perhaps TRBD1 as D (7 bases). The CDR3 consists of 15 residues. CDR1 and CDR2 (germline): SGHRS, YFSETQ. V was pared by 0 bases and J by 5 bases, with 14 bases between. CDR3 sequence (DNA): TGCGCCAGCAGCTTGGGGGGGGACAGCACGGAGACCCAGTACTTC. It is translated as CASSLGGDSTETQYF.

The chain has TRBV28 and TRBJ1-6; 7 nucleotides agree with TRBD1. Germline V CDR1 and CDR2: MDHEN, SYDVKM. V was pared by 6 bases and J by 4 bases, with 3 bases of the junction left unmatched. The CDR3 contains 14 residues. As DNA, the CDR3 is TGTGCCAGCAGAGAGGGACAGTATAATTCACCCCTCCACTTT. Protein sequence: CASREGQYNSPLHF.

The V and J genes are TRBV6-1 and TRBJ2-2, with D maybe TRBD1 (6 bases). V was trimmed by 2 bases and J by 9 bases, leaving 22 bases between them. The CDR3 is 17 residues long. Germline V gene lookup returns CDR1 MNHNS and CDR2 SASEGT. Here the CDR3 DNA reads TGTGCCAGCAGTGAACCGAGTAATTCAGGGGTGATTTGGGAGCTGTTTTTT. This sequence encodes CASSEPSNSGVIWELFF.

This chain connects TRBV7-2 to TRBJ2-5; 8 bases map to TRBD2. With 5 bases clipped from V and 2 bases from J, the junction kept 13 bases outside the gene matches. This CDR3 is built from 17 residues. CDR1 and CDR2 (germline): SGHTA, FQGNSA. In DNA form, the CDR3 reads TGTGCCAGCAGCCTCGGGGCGCCCATAGCGGGGCAAGAGACCCAGTACTTC. Amino acids: CASSLGAPIAGQETQYF.

This chain links TRBV7-3 with TRBJ2-1; 9 positions match TRBD1. The CDR3 sequence is 15 residues long. Germline trimming cut 5 bases from V and 2 bases from J; bases unmatched to any gene: 4. The V gene's germline CDR1 is SGHTA and CDR2 FQGTGA. CDR3 protein: CASSPRQGAYNEQFF. The CDR3 nucleotides read TGTGCCAGCAGCCCTCGACAGGGGGCCTACAATGAGCAGTTCTTC. Based on the CDR3 plus reference TRBV7-3 and TRBJ2-1, the full variable domain is GAGVSQTPSNKVTEKGKYVELRCDPISGHTALYWYRQSLGQGPEFLIYFQGTGAADDSGLPNDRFFAVRPEGSVSTLKIQRTERGDSAVYLCASSPRQGAYNEQFFGPGTRLTVL.

The chain combines TRBV28 with TRBJ1-6; D unclear. There are 11 residues in the CDR3. V dropped 3 bases and J dropped 14 bases, with 8 bases sitting between them. Looked up from germline, CDR1 is MDHEN and CDR2 is SYDVKM. The CDR3 nucleotides are TGTGCCAGCAGTTTCTCGTCCTCCCTCCACTTT. Encoded protein: CASSFSSSLHF.

This CDR3 reads CASSQADREAFF. The CDR3 DNA sequence: TGCGCCAGCAGCCAAGCTGACAGAGAAGCTTTCTTT. The chain couples TRBV4-1 to TRBJ1-1, with D possibly matching TRBD1 (5 bases). The CDR3 is made up of 12 amino acids. Germline CDR1 and CDR2: MGHRA and YSYEKL. V gave up 1 base and J gave up 8 bases, with 8 bases separating them.

This chain links TRBV19 with TRBJ1-2; no definite D call. This CDR3 contains 13 residues. The V end lost 3 bases, the J end lost 8 bases, and 13 bases lay between the germline ends. Per the germline V gene, CDR1 is LNHDA and CDR2 is SQIVND (reference sequence). CDR3 protein: CASSIGRAGGYTF. The DNA of the CDR3 is TGTGCCAGTAGTATTGGGCGGGCGGGGGGCTACACCTTC.

The chain recombines TRBV25-1 with TRBJ1-2; D is unresolved. This CDR3 is built from 12 residues. Per germline, CDR1 MGHDK and CDR2 SYGVNS. V was pared by 3 bases and J by 4 bases, with 6 bases between. The chain's CDR3 is CASSDRGYGYTF. The CDR3 coding sequence is TGTGCCAGCAGTGACCGGGGCTATGGCTACACCTTC.

This clone was counted between two and nine times. The chain carries TRBV19 and TRBJ1-5, with a tentative D call TRBD1 (5 bases). Trimming cost V 3 bases and J 1 base, with 7 bases left between them. CDR1 and CDR2 (germline): LNHDA, SQIVND (reference sequence). This CDR3 region has 14 residues. This chain's CDR3 is CASSMGGSNQPQHF. CDR3 DNA sequence: TGTGCCAGTAGTATGGGGGGGAGCAATCAGCCCCAGCATTTT.

With regard to this clone: In the same sample, other DNA sequences code for this CDR3. The rearrangement joins TRBV4-1 to TRBJ2-7; 7 bases map to TRBD2. The CDR3 length is 15 residues. Trimming at V came to 1 base and at J to 4 bases, leaving 7 bases not matched to a gene. Germline V lookup: CDR1 MGHRA, CDR2 YSYEKL. CDR3 in amino acids: CASSQGEGYSYEQYF. CDR3 bases: TGCGCCAGCAGCCAAGGGGAGGGGTACTCGTACGAGCAGTACTTC.

This sequence joins TRBV19 and TRBJ1-1, with 7 bases lining up with TRBD1. Germline assignment: CDR1 LNHDA and CDR2 SQIVND (reference sequence). The CDR3 spans 14 residues. With 4 bases clipped from V and 1 base from J, the junction kept 3 bases outside the gene matches. The CDR3 loop is CASSRYRGNTEAFF. The CDR3 coding sequence is TGTGCCAGTAGTAGGTACAGGGGGAACACTGAAGCTTTCTTT.

The rearrangement joins TRBV27 to TRBJ2-2, with D unresolved. Germline lookup yields CDR1 MNHEY and CDR2 SMNVEV (reference sequence). The CDR3 is 15 residues long. V was pared by 2 bases and J by 0 bases, with 7 bases between. The CDR3 region has the DNA TGTGCCAGCAGTTTAGGTCAGGCGAACACCGGGGAGCTGTTTTTT. As protein: CASSLGQANTGELFF.

The chain joins TRBV9 to TRBJ1-2; D is undetermined. CDR1 is SGDLS, CDR2 YYNGEE, per germline. This CDR3 comprises 13 residues. V was cut by 3 bases and J by 7 bases, with 13 bases left in between. The CDR3 is CASSDQTSSGYTF. As DNA, the CDR3 is TGTGCCAGCAGCGACCAGACTTCTAGTGGCTACACCTTC.

The rearrangement uses TRBV6-6 and TRBJ2-2, with 10 bases identical to TRBD2. The CDR3 runs to 16 residues. Germline lookup yields CDR1 MNHNY and CDR2 SVGAGI (reference sequence). Unmatched junction bases numbered 10, after V lost 7 bases and J lost 5 bases. For the CDR3, the DNA is TGTGCCAGCACCCAAGGAAGCGGGAGGGGGACCGGGGAGCTGTTTTTT. Its protein is CASTQGSGRGTGELFF.

The J gene is TRBJ2-7, the V gene TRBV5-5; possible D gene TRBD2, 6 bases. This CDR3 has 16 amino acids. The germline V gene has CDR1 SGHKS and CDR2 YYEKEE (reference sequence). Trimming pared 4 bases from V and 0 bases from J, leaving 17 bases between. The CDR3 DNA sequence: TGTGCCAGCAGCCCGTACATATCCGGGAGCTCCTACGAGCAGTACTTC. Protein: CASSPYISGSSYEQYF.

The CDR3 bases are TGTGCCAGTGCAGAAGCGGGGAGCTCCTACGAGCAGTACTTC. Its protein product is CASAEAGSSYEQYF. This chain joins TRBV19 and TRBJ2-7; TRBD2 matches at 7 bases. Germline-derived CDR1 and CDR2 are LNHDA and SQIVND (reference sequence). The length of the CDR3 is 14 residues. V shed 8 bases and J 0 bases; nucleotides not matched to a gene: 7.

This chain uses TRBV19 with TRBJ2-3; TRBD2 might be the D (5 bases). Germline CDR1 is LNHDA and CDR2 is SQIVND (reference sequence). V was trimmed by 7 bases and J by 2 bases, leaving 13 bases between them. The CDR3 is 14 amino acids. The CDR3 coding sequence is TGTGCCAGTAAATCGAGACTACACACAGATACGCAGTATTTT. Protein sequence: CASKSRLHTDTQYF.

The rearrangement links TRBV19 to TRBJ1-1; 12 bases match TRBD1. With 5 bases clipped from V and 3 bases from J, the junction kept 10 bases outside the gene matches. The CDR3 loop spans 17 amino acids. CDR1 and CDR2 (germline): LNHDA, SQIVND (reference sequence). The CDR3 reads CASSGNRDRGRDTEAFF. CDR3 coding DNA: TGTGCCAGTAGTGGCAACCGGGACAGGGGGCGAGACACTGAAGCTTTCTTT.

V usage is TRBV5-6 and J usage is TRBJ1-1; no definite D call. Germline lookup yields CDR1 SGHDT and CDR2 YYEEEE. With 1 base removed from V and 7 bases from J, the gap between germline ends came to 8 bases. The CDR3 contains 12 residues. The CDR3: CASSLSGLEAFF. CDR3 in DNA: TGTGCCAGCAGCTTGAGTGGACTTGAAGCTTTCTTT.